Detailed here is one T cell receptor beta chain. The antigen remains undetermined. This specimen comes from a study of beta chain features in type 1 diabetes. Study results and limitations: TCRB CDR3s were moderately but significantly shorter in Type 1 diabetes patients in all four CD4+ subsets.

Per the germline V gene, CDR1 is SGHTS and CDR2 is YDEGEE. Trimming removed 3 bases from V and 0 bases from J, with 13 bases in between. The CDR3 extends over 15 amino acids. Every isolated RNA sample was fully reverse transcribed, so sequencing captured expressed TCRB transcripts. It was found that naive, central memory and regulatory T cell samples averaged around 3.8 million reads. Libraries were prepared by immunoSEQ multiplex PCR; TCRdb keeps only in-frame clonotypes and omits some of them. The sample has more than 100,000 clones, 9% seen once. The clonotype was recovered from a man in his thirties or forties with type 1 diabetes. The sequencing input was central memory CD4+ T cells from blood. The chain carries TRBV5-8 and TRBJ2-7; no reliable D call. The CDR3 here is CASSSPTQHSYEQYF. CDR3 nucleotide sequence: TGTGCCAGCAGCTCCCCGACACAACACTCCTACGAGCAGTACTTC.